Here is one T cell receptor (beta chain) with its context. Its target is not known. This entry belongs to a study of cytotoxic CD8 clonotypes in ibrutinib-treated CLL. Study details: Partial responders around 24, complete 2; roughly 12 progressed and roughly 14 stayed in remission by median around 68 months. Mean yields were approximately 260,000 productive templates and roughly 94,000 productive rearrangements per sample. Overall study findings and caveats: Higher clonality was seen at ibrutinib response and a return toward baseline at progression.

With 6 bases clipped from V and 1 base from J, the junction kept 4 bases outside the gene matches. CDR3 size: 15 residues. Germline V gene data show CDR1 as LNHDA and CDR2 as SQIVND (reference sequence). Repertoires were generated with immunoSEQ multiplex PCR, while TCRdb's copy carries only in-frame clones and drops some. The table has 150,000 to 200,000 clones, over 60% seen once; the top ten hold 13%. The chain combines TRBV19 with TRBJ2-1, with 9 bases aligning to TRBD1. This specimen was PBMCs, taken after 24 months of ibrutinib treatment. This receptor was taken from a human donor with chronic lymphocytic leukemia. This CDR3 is CASSRDRESYNEQFF. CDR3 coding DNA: TGTGCCAGTAGCCGGGACAGGGAATCCTACAATGAGCAGTTCTTC.